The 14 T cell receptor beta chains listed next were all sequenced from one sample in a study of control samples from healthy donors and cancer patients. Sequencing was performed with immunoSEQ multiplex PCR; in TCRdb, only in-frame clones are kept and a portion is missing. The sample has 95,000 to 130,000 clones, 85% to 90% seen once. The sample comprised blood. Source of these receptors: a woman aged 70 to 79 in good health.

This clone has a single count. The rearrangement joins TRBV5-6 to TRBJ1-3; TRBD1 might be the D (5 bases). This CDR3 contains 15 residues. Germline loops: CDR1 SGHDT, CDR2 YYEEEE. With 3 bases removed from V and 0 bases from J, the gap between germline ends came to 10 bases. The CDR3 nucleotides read TGTGCCAGCAGCTCGACGGACACCTCTGGAAACACCATATATTTT. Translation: CASSSTDTSGNTIYF.

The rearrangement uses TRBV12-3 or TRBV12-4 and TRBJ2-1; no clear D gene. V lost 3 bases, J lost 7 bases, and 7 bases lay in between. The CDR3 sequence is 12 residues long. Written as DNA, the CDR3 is TGTGCCAGCAGTTTTTGGGAAAATGAGCAGTTCTTC. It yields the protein CASSFWENEQFF.

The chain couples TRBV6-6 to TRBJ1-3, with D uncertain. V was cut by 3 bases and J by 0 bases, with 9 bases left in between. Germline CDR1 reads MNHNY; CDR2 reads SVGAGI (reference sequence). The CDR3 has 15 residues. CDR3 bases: TGTGCCAGCAGTTATCAGGCCTTCTCTGGAAACACCATATATTTT. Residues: CASSYQAFSGNTIYF.

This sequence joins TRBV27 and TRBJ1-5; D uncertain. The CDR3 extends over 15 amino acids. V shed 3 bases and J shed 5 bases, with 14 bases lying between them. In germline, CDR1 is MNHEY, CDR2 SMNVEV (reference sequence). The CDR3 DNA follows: TGTGCCAGCAGTTTTAGGAGTGCCGGGGATCAGCCCCAGCATTTT. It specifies CASSFRSAGDQPQHF.

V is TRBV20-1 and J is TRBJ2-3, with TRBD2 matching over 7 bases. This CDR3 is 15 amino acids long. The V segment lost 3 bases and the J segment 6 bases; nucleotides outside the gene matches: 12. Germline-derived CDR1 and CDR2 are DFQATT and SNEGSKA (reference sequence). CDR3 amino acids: CSASDPAGFGDTQYF. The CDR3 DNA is TGCAGTGCTAGTGACCCAGCGGGGTTTGGTGATACGCAGTATTTT.

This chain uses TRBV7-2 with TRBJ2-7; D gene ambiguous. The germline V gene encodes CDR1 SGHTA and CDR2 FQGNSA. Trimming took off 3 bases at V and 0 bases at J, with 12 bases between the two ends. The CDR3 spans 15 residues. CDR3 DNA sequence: TGTGCCAGCAGCTTTTTTCAAGACTCCTCCTACGAGCAGTACTTC. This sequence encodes CASSFFQDSSYEQYF.

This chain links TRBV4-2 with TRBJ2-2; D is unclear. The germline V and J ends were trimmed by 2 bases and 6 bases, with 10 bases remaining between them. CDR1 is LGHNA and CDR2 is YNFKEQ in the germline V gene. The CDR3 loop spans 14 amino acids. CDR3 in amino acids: CASSQKNYPGELFF. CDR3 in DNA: TGTGCCAGCAGCCAAAAAAACTACCCCGGGGAGCTGTTTTTT.

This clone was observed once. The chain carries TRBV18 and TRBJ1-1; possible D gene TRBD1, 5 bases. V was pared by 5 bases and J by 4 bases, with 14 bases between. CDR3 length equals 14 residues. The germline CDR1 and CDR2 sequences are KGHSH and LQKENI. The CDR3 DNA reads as TGTGCCAGCTCATCACAGGAAAGGGGCACTGAAGCTTTCTTT. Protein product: CASSSQERGTEAFF.

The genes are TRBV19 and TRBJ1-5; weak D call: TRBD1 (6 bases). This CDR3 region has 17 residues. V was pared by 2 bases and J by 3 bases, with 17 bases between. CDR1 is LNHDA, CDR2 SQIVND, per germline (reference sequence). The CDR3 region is CASSIKWTVSYNQPQHF. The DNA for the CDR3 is TGTGCCAGTAGTATAAAATGGACAGTAAGTTACAATCAGCCCCAGCATTTT.

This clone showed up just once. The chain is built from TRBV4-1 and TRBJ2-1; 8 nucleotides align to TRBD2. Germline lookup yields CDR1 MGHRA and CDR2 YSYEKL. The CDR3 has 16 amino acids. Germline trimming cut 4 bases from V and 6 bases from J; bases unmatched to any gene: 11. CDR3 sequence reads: CASSPIMSGGSNEQFF. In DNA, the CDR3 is TGCGCCAGCAGCCCCATCATGTCGGGGGGGAGCAATGAGCAGTTCTTC.

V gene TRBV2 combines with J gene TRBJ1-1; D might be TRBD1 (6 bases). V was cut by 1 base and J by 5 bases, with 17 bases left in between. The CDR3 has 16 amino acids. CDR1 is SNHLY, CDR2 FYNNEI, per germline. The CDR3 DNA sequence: TGTGCCAGCAGTGAAGGAGAGGCGGGGGCTGGTACTGAAGCTTTCTTT. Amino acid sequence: CASSEGEAGAGTEAFF.

CDR3 DNA: TGCGCCAGCAAGGGACTAGCGGGGGTCCAAGAGACCCAGTACTTC. Its protein product is CASKGLAGVQETQYF. The rearrangement joins TRBV10-2 to TRBJ2-5; 14 nucleotides agree with TRBD2. CDR3 length: 15 amino acids. After removal of 7 bases from V and 1 base from J, the junction contained 2 bases not matched to a gene. Per germline, CDR1 WSHSY and CDR2 SAAADI.

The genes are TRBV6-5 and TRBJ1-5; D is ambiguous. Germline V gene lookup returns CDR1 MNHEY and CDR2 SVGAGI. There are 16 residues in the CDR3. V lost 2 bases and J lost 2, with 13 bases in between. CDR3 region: CASSYGRTGGNQPQHF. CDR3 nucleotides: TGTGCCAGCAGTTACGGGAGGACCGGGGGCAATCAGCCCCAGCATTTT.

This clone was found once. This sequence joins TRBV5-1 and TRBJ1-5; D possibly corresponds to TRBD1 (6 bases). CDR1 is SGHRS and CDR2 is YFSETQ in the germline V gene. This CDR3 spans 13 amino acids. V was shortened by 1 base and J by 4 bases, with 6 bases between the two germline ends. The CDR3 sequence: CASSLTGNQPQHF. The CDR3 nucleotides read TGCGCCAGCAGCTTGACAGGGAATCAGCCCCAGCATTTT.